The 21 T cell receptor beta chains reported below all come from one sample, sequenced in a study of cytomegalovirus exposure and HLA in healthy donors. It was with 60 Vbeta and 13 Jbeta primers that the PCR ran. The method was immunoSEQ multiplex PCR; TCRdb's version includes in-frame clones alone and lacks a portion of them. The sample shows about 160,000 clones, approximately 86% of them seen only once. The sequencing sample was made of PBMCs. The receptors were sampled from a woman aged 18-29 years in good health and CMV-seronegative.

The chain carries TRBV4-1 and TRBJ1-6; D not certain. V lost 2 bases and J lost 0, with 5 bases in between. From germline, CDR1 is MGHRA and CDR2 YSYEKL. The CDR3 sequence is 15 residues long. The CDR3 coding sequence is TGCGCCAGCAGCCAATTCAGCTCCTATAATTCACCCCTCCACTTT. Translating it yields CASSQFSSYNSPLHF.

This clone was found once. The CDR3: CSARTDLNEKLFF. The DNA of the CDR3 is TGCAGCGCCAGGACTGACCTAAATGAAAAACTGTTTTTT. The chain couples TRBV29-1 to TRBJ1-4; D is ambiguous. Deletions cut 7 bases from V and 5 bases from J, with 14 bases between. Germline loops: CDR1 SQVTM, CDR2 ANQGSEA. The CDR3 sequence is 13 residues long.

The genes are TRBV7-2 and TRBJ2-7; perhaps TRBD2 as D (6 bases). Looked up from germline, CDR1 is SGHTA and CDR2 is FQGNSA. The CDR3 has 16 residues. Trimming cost V 2 bases and J 4 bases, with 18 bases left between them. CDR3 residues: CASSLKSGYTLYEQYF. CDR3 bases: TGTGCCAGCAGCTTAAAGAGCGGGTACACTCTTTACGAGCAGTACTTC.

The chain links TRBV28 to TRBJ1-1, with 7 bases lining up with TRBD1. The CDR3 totals 15 residues. Germline V gene lookup returns CDR1 MDHEN and CDR2 SYDVKM. V trimming: 2 bases; J trimming: 1 base; junction bases outside the gene matches: 4. The chain's CDR3 is CASSLSKGANTEAFF. The DNA of the CDR3 is TGTGCCAGCAGTTTAAGTAAGGGGGCGAACACTGAAGCTTTCTTT. Complete variable domain (other parts from reference TRBV28 and TRBJ1-1): DVKVTQSSRYLVKRTGEKVFLECVQDMDHENMFWYRQDPGLGLRLIYFSYDVKMKEKGDIPEGYSVSREKKERFSLILESASTNQTSMYLCASSLSKGANTEAFFGQGTRLTVV.

This clone was recorded a few times. The V gene is TRBV7-2, the J gene TRBJ2-3, with no clear D. V shed 7 bases and J shed 2 bases, with 13 bases lying between them. The CDR3 consists of 14 residues. Germline loops: CDR1 SGHTA, CDR2 FQGNSA. The CDR3 spells CASNLARHTDTQYF. CDR3 nucleotide sequence: TGTGCCAGCAATTTGGCGAGACACACAGATACGCAGTATTTT.

The CDR3 nucleotides are TGTGCCACCAGCGAAGCCGAGGGATTCTTC. This sequence encodes CATSEAEGFF. This chain links TRBV15 with TRBJ2-1; D may be TRBD2 (5 bases). The V and J ends lost 5 bases and 16 bases respectively, with 12 bases between them. The CDR3 spans 10 residues. Per germline, CDR1 LNHNV and CDR2 YYDKDF (reference sequence).

This rearrangement joins TRBV11-2 to TRBJ2-1, with D maybe TRBD2 (5 bases). This CDR3 is 15 amino acids long. Looked up from germline, CDR1 is SGHAT and CDR2 is FQNNGV. V lost 10 bases and J lost 0, with 16 bases in between. CDR3 bases: TGTGCCACCACCCGGACTGTGAGCTCCTACAATGAGCAGTTCTTC. It specifies CATTRTVSSYNEQFF.

The chain employs TRBV6-1 and TRBJ2-7; D call uncertain. Trimming took 8 bases from V and 6 from J, leaving 17 bases between them. Germline CDR1 and CDR2: MNHNS and SASEGT. The CDR3 extends over 13 amino acids. CDR3 sequence (DNA): TGTGCCAGCGGGCCTCCGCCCCCCCTCGAGCAGTACTTC. It translates to CASGPPPPLEQYF.

This rearrangement joins TRBV7-2 to TRBJ1-2; no reliable D call. The CDR3 has 12 amino acids. Germline V CDR1 and CDR2: SGHTA, FQGNSA. V lost 3 bases and J lost 3, with 5 bases in between. The chain's CDR3 is CASSFEHYGYTF. In DNA, the CDR3 is TGTGCCAGCAGCTTCGAGCACTATGGCTACACCTTC.

The rearrangement links TRBV28 to TRBJ2-1; 8 positions agree with TRBD2. CDR1 and CDR2 from the germline V gene are MDHEN and SYDVKM. The CDR3 extends over 17 amino acids. V dropped 2 bases and J dropped 8; count of bases not matched to a gene: 14. Here the CDR3 DNA reads TGTGCCAGCAGTTTAATCCTATCGGGGGGGCCTGGGGATGAGCAGTTCTTC. Translating gives CASSLILSGGPGDEQFF.

This chain uses TRBV5-1 with TRBJ2-1; a possible D gene is TRBD2 (5 bases). Germline V CDR1 and CDR2: SGHRS, YFSETQ. This CDR3 region has 15 residues. Between the trimmed V and J ends, which lost 3 bases and 0 bases, there was a span of 10 bases. The CDR3 reads CASSSGLISYNEQFF. CDR3 bases: TGCGCCAGCAGCTCCGGACTTATCTCCTACAATGAGCAGTTCTTC.

This clone was counted only a few times. The chain is built from TRBV16 and TRBJ1-6; tentative D call: TRBD1 (6 bases). CDR1 is KGHSY and CDR2 is FQNENV in the germline V gene. This CDR3 spans 13 amino acids. The V and J ends lost 4 bases and 11 bases respectively, with 12 bases between them. The CDR3 here is CASSLSGEPPLHF. In DNA, the CDR3 is TGTGCCAGCAGCCTTTCAGGGGAACCACCCCTCCACTTT. Variable domain in full (rest from reference TRBV16 and TRBJ1-6): GEEVAQTPKHLVRGEGQKAKLYCAPIKGHSYVFWYQQVLKNEFKFLISFQNENVFDETGMPKERFSAKCLPNSPCSLEIQATKLEDSAVYFCASSLSGEPPLHFGNGTRLTVT.

This chain uses TRBV27 with TRBJ2-5, with D perhaps TRBD2 (6 bases). The ends were cut back, 8 bases at V and 2 bases at J, with 12 bases in the middle. From germline, CDR1 is MNHEY and CDR2 SMNVEV (reference sequence). The CDR3 is 13 residues long. For the CDR3, the DNA is TGTGCCAGCGACGTCCGGGGGCAAGAGACCCAGTACTTC. It is translated as CASDVRGQETQYF.

The chain carries TRBV28 and TRBJ2-7, with 9 bases identical to TRBD2. Germline loops: CDR1 MDHEN, CDR2 SYDVKM. This CDR3 comprises 12 residues. Trimming took 7 bases from V and 3 from J; bases not matched to a gene: 1. This CDR3 is CASTTSGYEQYF. The CDR3 region has the DNA TGTGCCAGCACGACTAGCGGCTACGAGCAGTACTTC.

The chain links TRBV23-1 to TRBJ1-5, with D maybe TRBD1 (6 bases). TRBV23-1 is classed as an ORF, of uncertain function. The CDR3 contains 18 residues. Trimming removed 3 bases at V and 1 base at J, with 19 bases between. CDR3 nucleotides: TGCGCCAGCAGTCAGTCGTGTGGGGGCCATTGGAGCAATCAGCCCCAGCATTTT. It yields the protein CASSQSCGGHWSNQPQHF.

This chain joins TRBV5-4 and TRBJ2-1, with D perhaps matching TRBD2 (6 bases). There are 15 residues in the CDR3. V was pared by 4 bases and J by 3 bases, with 14 bases between. The V gene's germline CDR1 is SGHNT and CDR2 YYREEE (reference sequence). This CDR3 is CASSPSGRDYNEQFF. DNA of the CDR3: TGTGCCAGCAGCCCAAGTGGGCGGGACTACAATGAGCAGTTCTTC.

The gene calls are TRBV19 and TRBJ2-5; no firm D call. This CDR3 comprises 17 residues. Germline lookup yields CDR1 LNHDA and CDR2 SQIVND (reference sequence). V was trimmed by 3 bases and J by 1 base, leaving 18 bases between them. The CDR3 is CASSIFRGVLGQETQYF. The CDR3 region has the DNA TGTGCCAGTAGTATTTTTCGTGGAGTTCTGGGCCAAGAGACCCAGTACTTC.

The table lists this clone with a few counts. This chain links TRBV4-1 with TRBJ1-4, with unresolved D. Germline V gives CDR1 MGHRA, CDR2 YSYEKL. Trimming shortened V by 1 base and J by 8 bases, and 14 bases separated the two germline ends. This CDR3 is built from 15 residues. The DNA of the CDR3 is TGCGCCAGCAGCCAAGTCGGAGGAAGCGGGGAAAAACTGTTTTTT. The encoded protein is CASSQVGGSGEKLFF.

The rearrangement links TRBV27 to TRBJ1-5; TRBD1 matches 8 bases. This CDR3 comprises 15 residues. J was trimmed by 4 bases and V by 2 bases; bases with no gene match: 4. The germline CDR1 and CDR2 sequences are MNHEY and SMNVEV (reference sequence). The CDR3 is CASSLQGAGNQPQHF. The CDR3 coding sequence is TGTGCCAGCAGTTTACAGGGGGCTGGGAATCAGCCCCAGCATTTT.

The chain combines TRBV6-1 with TRBJ1-2; 9 bases map to TRBD1. The CDR3 has 14 amino acids. V trimming: 7 bases; J trimming: 3 bases; junction bases outside the gene matches: 6. From germline, CDR1 is MNHNS and CDR2 SASEGT. The CDR3 loop is CASTLGQGYYGYTF. CDR3 coding DNA: TGTGCCAGCACCCTAGGACAGGGGTACTATGGCTACACCTTC.

V is TRBV19 and J is TRBJ1-2, with D possibly being TRBD1 (5 bases). Trimming pared 7 bases from V and 7 bases from J, leaving 22 bases between. The germline V gene encodes CDR1 LNHDA and CDR2 SQIVND (reference sequence). CDR3 size: 15 residues. The CDR3 nucleotides are TGTGCCAGTAAGGGGATGGGCTCCACTTCGGTTGGCTACACCTTC. This gives the protein CASKGMGSTSVGYTF.